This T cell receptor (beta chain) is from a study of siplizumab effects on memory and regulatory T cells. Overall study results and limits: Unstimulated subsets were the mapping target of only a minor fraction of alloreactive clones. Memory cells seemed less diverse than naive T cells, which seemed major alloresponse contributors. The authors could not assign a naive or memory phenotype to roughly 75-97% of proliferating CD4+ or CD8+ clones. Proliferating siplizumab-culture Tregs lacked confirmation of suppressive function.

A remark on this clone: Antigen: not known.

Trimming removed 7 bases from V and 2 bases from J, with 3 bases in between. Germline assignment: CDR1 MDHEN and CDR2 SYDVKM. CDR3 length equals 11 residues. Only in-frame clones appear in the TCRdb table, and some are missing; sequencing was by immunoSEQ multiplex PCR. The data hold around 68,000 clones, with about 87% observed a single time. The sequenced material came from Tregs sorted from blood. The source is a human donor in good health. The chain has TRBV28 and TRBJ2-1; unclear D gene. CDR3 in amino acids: CASMAYNEQFF. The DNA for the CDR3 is TGTGCCAGCATGGCCTACAATGAGCAGTTCTTC.